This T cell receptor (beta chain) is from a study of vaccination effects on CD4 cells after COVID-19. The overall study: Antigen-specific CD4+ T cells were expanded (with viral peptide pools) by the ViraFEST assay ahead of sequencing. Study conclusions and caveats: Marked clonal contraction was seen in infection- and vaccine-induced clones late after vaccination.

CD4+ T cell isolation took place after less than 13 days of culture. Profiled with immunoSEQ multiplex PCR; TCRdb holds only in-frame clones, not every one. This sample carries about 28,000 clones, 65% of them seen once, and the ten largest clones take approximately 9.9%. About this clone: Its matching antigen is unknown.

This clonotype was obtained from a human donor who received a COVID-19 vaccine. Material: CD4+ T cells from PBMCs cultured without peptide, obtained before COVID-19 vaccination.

The DNA of the CDR3 is TGCGCCAGCAGCTTGACTAGCGGAACGGATACGCAGTATTTT. As protein: CASSLTSGTDTQYF. The V call is TRBV5-1, the J call TRBJ2-3, with TRBD2 matching over 8 bases. V was clipped by 1 base and J by 6 bases; unmatched bases: 4. CDR1 and CDR2 from the germline V gene are SGHRS and YFSETQ. The CDR3 runs to 14 residues.